This T cell receptor (beta chain) originates from a study of blood T cell repertoires in COVID-19. Looking at the study overall: Sites across the United States, Italy and Spain contributed samples from acute and convalescent COVID-19.

Profiled with immunoSEQ multiplex PCR; TCRdb holds only in-frame clones, not every one. The data show approximately 150,000 clones, with 65% to 90% seen just once and nearly 15% held by the top ten. Sequenced: PBMCs or T cells enriched from blood (not recorded which). This receptor was obtained from a middle-aged man who had recovered from COVID-19.

The CDR3 coding sequence is TGTGCCAGCAGGGGGGGGGTTATGGCTTCCCGCTCCTACAATGAGCAGTTCTTC. It is translated as CASRGGVMASRSYNEQFF. This sequence joins TRBV27 and TRBJ2-1; 7 nucleotides agree with TRBD2. With V trimmed by 6 bases and J by 0 bases, 14 bases remained unmatched. The CDR3 contains 18 residues. From germline, CDR1 is MNHEY and CDR2 SMNVEV (reference sequence).